The text below deals with one T cell receptor (beta chain). The protocol was immunoSEQ multiplex PCR, while the TCRdb copy is restricted to in-frame clones and leaves out a portion. The profile shows 350,000 to 400,000 clones, 88% of them singletons. In germline, CDR1 is SGHVS, CDR2 FQNEAQ. The CDR3 covers 16 residues. V lost 1 base and J 3 bases, leaving 15 bases between the germline ends. These data belong to a study of Ad26.COV2.S vaccination and SARS-CoV-2 variants. The sample's treatment: some 19 received Ad26.COV2.S at low or high dose, single or two shots; several received placebo; per-sample allocation not given. Sampling was performed 63 days after the first vaccine or placebo injection.

The chain carries TRBV7-8 and TRBJ1-1, with D possibly matching TRBD1 (5 bases). The receptor's source is a person between 18 and 65 years old who received the Ad26.COV2.S COVID-19 vaccine or a placebo. The sequences come from peripheral blood, collected in a trial of Ad26.COV2.S vaccine versus placebo. The CDR3 region is CASSLVLTRAHTEAFF. The DNA of the CDR3 is TGTGCCAGCAGCTTAGTACTTACCAGGGCCCACACTGAAGCTTTCTTT.